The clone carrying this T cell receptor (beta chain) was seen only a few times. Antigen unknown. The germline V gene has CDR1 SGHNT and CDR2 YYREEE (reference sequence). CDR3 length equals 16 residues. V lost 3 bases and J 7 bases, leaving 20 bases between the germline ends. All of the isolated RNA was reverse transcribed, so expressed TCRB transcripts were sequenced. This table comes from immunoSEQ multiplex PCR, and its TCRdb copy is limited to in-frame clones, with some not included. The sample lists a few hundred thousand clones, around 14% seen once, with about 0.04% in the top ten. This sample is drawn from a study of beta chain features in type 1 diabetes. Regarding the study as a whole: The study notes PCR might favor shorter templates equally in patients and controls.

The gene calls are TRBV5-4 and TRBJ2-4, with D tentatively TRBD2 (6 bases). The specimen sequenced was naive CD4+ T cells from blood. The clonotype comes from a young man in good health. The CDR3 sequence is CASSSRGGTELNIQYF. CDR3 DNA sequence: TGTGCCAGCAGCTCCCGGGGAGGAACCGAGTTGAACATTCAGTACTTC. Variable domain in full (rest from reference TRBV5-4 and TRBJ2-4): ETGVTQSPTHLIKTRGQQVTLRCSSQSGHNTVSWYQQALGQGPQFIFQYYREEENGRGNFPPRFSGLQFPNYSSELNVNALELDDSALYLCASSSRGGTELNIQYFGAGTRLSVL.